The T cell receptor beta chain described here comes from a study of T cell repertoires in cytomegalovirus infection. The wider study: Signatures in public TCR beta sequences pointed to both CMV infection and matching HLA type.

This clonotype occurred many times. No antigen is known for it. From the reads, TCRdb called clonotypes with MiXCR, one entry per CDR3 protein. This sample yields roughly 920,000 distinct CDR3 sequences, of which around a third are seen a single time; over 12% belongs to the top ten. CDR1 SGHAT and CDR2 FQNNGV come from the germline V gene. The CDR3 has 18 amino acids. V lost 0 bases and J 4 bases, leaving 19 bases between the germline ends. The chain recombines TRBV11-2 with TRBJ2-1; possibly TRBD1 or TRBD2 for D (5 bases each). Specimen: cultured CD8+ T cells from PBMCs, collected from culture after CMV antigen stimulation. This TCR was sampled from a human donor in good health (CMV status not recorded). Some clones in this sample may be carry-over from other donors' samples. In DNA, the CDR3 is TGTGCCAGCAGCTTAGATGTGTGGTTAGGGGACCAATACAATGAGCAGTTCTTC. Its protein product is CASSLDVWLGDQYNEQFF.